This T cell receptor beta chain was found in a study of blood T cell repertoires in COVID-19. The germline V gene has CDR1 MGHDK and CDR2 SYGVNS. The CDR3 has 14 amino acids. V lost 1 base, J lost 8 bases, and 1 base stayed unmatched. Some clones are missing from TCRdb's copy, which holds only in-frame ones; the method was immunoSEQ multiplex PCR. The table shows some 260,000 clones, with just over 85% occurring only once. This sequence was found in a man aged 80 or over with acute or convalescent COVID-19. The V gene is TRBV25-1, the J gene TRBJ1-6; 8 nucleotides align to TRBD1. Source material: peripheral blood. In nucleotides, the CDR3 is TGTGCCAGCAGTGAATCAGGGGGCCATTCACCCCTCCACTTT. It codes for CASSESGGHSPLHF.